Sequencing of this TCR beta chain was carried out in a study of blood T cells in healthy people across ages. PCR was performed a second time for about 7 to 11 cycles using a sample-barcoded 5' primer and a J-beta primer mix. TCRdb re-analysed the 5' RACE reads in MiXCR, keeping a single row per CDR3 protein. The sample consists of approximately 850,000 distinct CDR3 sequences, 58% of them appearing once. General study points: It was the long-lived donors that had more naive CD4+ cells and higher diversity than aged donors. With age, beta diversity per million T cells declined roughly linearly, significantly by 40 to 50.

The CDR3 consists of 14 residues. The trim removed 3 bases at V and 5 bases at J, leaving 7 bases unmatched. Germline assignment: CDR1 SGHTA and CDR2 FQGNSA. Comment on this clonotype: Its specificity is unknown.

The chain recombines TRBV7-2 with TRBJ2-7; 7 positions agree with TRBD2. The clonotype was recovered from a man aged 30 to 45 in good health. The sequencing sample was made of blood. The CDR3 nucleotides read TGTGCCAGCAGCTTTTCGGGAGGAGATGACGAGCAGTACTTC. This sequence encodes CASSFSGGDDEQYF.